This T cell receptor beta chain was profiled in a study of shared clonotypes between healthy human individuals. Clones were sequenced by immunoSEQ multiplex PCR, and TCRdb holds only the in-frame ones, with some missing. Of roughly 570,000 clones listed, roughly 98% are singletons. The CDR3 loop spans 17 amino acids. Germline lookup yields CDR1 MGHRA and CDR2 YSYEKL. J gave up 4 bases and V 0 bases, and 9 bases lay outside the gene matches. CD45RO-negative, CCR7-positively selected cells formed the naive CD8 fraction, excluding terminally differentiated effector memory CD45RA+ cells. The V call is TRBV4-1, the J call TRBJ2-3; 8 nucleotides match TRBD2. The sample comprised naive CD8+ T cells sorted from blood. This receptor was identified in a man aged 30 to 45 in good health. DNA for the CDR3: TGCGCCAGCAGCCAAGATCTGGTTAGCGGGATCGCAGATACGCAGTATTTT. Translating gives CASSQDLVSGIADTQYF.